The source of this T cell receptor (beta chain) is a study of T cells in Graves' hyperthyroidism and ophthalmopathy. Many counts were recorded for this clonotype. The antigen remains unidentified. Study-level points and caveats: From stable hyperthyroidism, ophthalmopathy was separated by a 13 V-J model.

J lost 0 bases, V lost 5 bases, and 4 bases had no gene match. The CDR3 sequence is 16 residues long. Germline CDR1 ENHRY, CDR2 SYGVKD. RNA transcripts were the template for amplifying TCR beta CDR3 regions. The TCR CDR3 first-round RT-PCR relied on the HTBI primer set. TCRdb processed the multiplex PCR reads anew with MiXCR; each CDR3 protein has one entry. Among 500,000 to 600,000 distinct CDR3 sequences, around 45% were seen once, and the ten largest hold around 20%. Sequencing used peripheral blood or thyroid tissue (not recorded which). The genes are TRBV10-3 and TRBJ2-7; 13 positions agree with TRBD2. The receptor comes from an adult woman with Graves' disease, either hyperthyroidism or ophthalmopathy (not recorded which). CDR3 region: CAISPGTSGNSYEQYF. The CDR3 nucleotides are TGTGCCATCAGTCCTGGGACTAGCGGGAACTCCTACGAGCAGTACTTC.